The 30 T cell receptor beta chains below were found in one sample sequenced in a study of technical replicates of blood from a few donors. Generated by immunoSEQ multiplex PCR, the TCRdb table keeps only in-frame clones and is missing some. Of 40,000 to 55,000 clones listed, 95% to 97% are singletons. Sequenced input: T cells isolated from PBMCs. The source is a human donor in good health.

The chain combines TRBV28 with TRBJ1-5; TRBD1 is a possible D gene (6 bases). The CDR3 contains 14 residues. The germline V and J ends were trimmed by 7 bases and 6 bases, with 16 bases remaining between them. The germline CDR1 and CDR2 sequences are MDHEN and SYDVKM. The CDR3 DNA reads TGTGCCAGCATCCGGGGGGCGACGGGTCAGCCCCAGCATTTT. Protein product: CASIRGATGQPQHF.

J is TRBJ2-1 and V is TRBV4-3; TRBD2 matches at 10 bases. Germline V gives CDR1 LGHNA, CDR2 YSLEER. There are 16 residues in the CDR3. Trimming at V came to 0 bases and at J to 7 bases, leaving 6 bases not matched to a gene. The CDR3 DNA is TGCGCCAGCAGCCAAGATCAGGGACTAGCGTGGAATGAGCAGTTCTTC. Its protein is CASSQDQGLAWNEQFF.

This chain links TRBV2 with TRBJ2-7; no clear D. The V and J ends lost 7 bases and 4 bases respectively, with 8 bases between them. This CDR3 region has 11 residues. From germline, CDR1 is SNHLY and CDR2 FYNNEI. The CDR3 here is CASTIHYEQYF. In nucleotides, the CDR3 is TGTGCCAGCACTATCCATTACGAGCAGTACTTC. Supplemented by reference TRBV2 and TRBJ2-7, the full variable domain reads EPEVTQTPSHQVTQMGQEVILRCVPISNHLYFYWYRQILGQKVEFLVSFYNNEISEKSEIFDDQFSVERPDGSNFTLKIRSTKLEDSAMYFCASTIHYEQYFGPGTRLTVT.

This CDR3 is CAWREGNDEQYF. Here the CDR3 DNA reads TGTGCCTGGAGGGAGGGAAATGACGAGCAGTACTTC. The chain links TRBV30 to TRBJ2-7, with a tentative D call TRBD2 (6 bases). Germline CDR1 is GTSNPN and CDR2 is SVGIG (reference sequence). There are 12 residues in the CDR3. The ends were cut back, 3 bases at V and 5 bases at J, with 11 bases in the middle.

This clone was seen a single time. CDR3 sequence (DNA): TGCGCCAGCAGCTTGCGGGGGGACGAGCAGTACTTC. Translated, it gives CASSLRGDEQYF. The genes are TRBV5-1 and TRBJ2-7; 7 bases are a match to TRBD2. Germline V gene sequence: CDR1 SGHRS, CDR2 YFSETQ. The V gene end was trimmed by 1 base and the J gene end by 5 bases; junction bases not matched to a gene: 0. The CDR3 loop spans 12 amino acids.

J is TRBJ2-6 and V is TRBV7-3; D unresolved. This CDR3 comprises 16 residues. The V end was cut by 0 bases, the J end by 0 bases, with 6 bases between. Germline CDR1 and CDR2: SGHTA and FQGTGA. Here the CDR3 reads CASSLTRVSGANVLTF. The CDR3 DNA is TGTGCCAGCAGCTTAACACGGGTCTCTGGGGCCAACGTCCTGACTTTC.

V is TRBV10-1 and J is TRBJ2-5, with 10 bases identical to TRBD2. The V gene end was trimmed by 0 bases and the J gene end by 3 bases; junction bases not matched to a gene: 4. This CDR3 has 16 residues. CDR1 WNHNN and CDR2 SYGVQD come from the germline V gene (reference sequence). The CDR3 DNA sequence: TGCGCCAGCAGTGAGTCGTTTACTAGCGGGAAAGAGACCCAGTACTTC. This codes for CASSESFTSGKETQYF.

The chain joins TRBV6-6 to TRBJ2-5; D unresolved. This CDR3 spans 13 amino acids. CDR1 is MNHNY, CDR2 SVGAGI, per germline (reference sequence). Trimming took 6 bases from V and 5 from J, leaving 13 bases between them. The CDR3 sequence: CASRNIMEETQYF. CDR3 DNA: TGTGCCAGCAGGAATATCATGGAGGAGACCCAGTACTTC.

The rearrangement links TRBV27 to TRBJ2-7; no reliable D call. V was cut by 3 bases and J by 6 bases, with 12 bases left in between. The CDR3 length is 13 residues. Germline V lookup: CDR1 MNHEY, CDR2 SMNVEV (reference sequence). The CDR3 sequence is CASSFSGLGEQYF. CDR3 in DNA: TGTGCCAGCAGTTTTTCCGGTCTCGGCGAGCAGTACTTC.

The chain has TRBV29-1 and TRBJ2-7; TRBD2 might be the D (6 bases). CDR1 and CDR2 (germline): SQVTM, ANQGSEA. The length of the CDR3 is 13 residues. V lost 5 bases and J lost 4, with 15 bases in between. The CDR3: CSVRDSYNYEQYF. CDR3 DNA sequence: TGCAGCGTTCGGGACTCATACAATTACGAGCAGTACTTC.

This sequence joins TRBV6-9 and TRBJ2-3; a weak D match, TRBD2 (6 bases). The CDR3 consists of 12 residues. V dropped 8 bases and J dropped 4 bases, with 10 bases sitting between them. CDR1 is MNHGY, CDR2 SVAAGI, per germline. For the CDR3, the DNA is TGTGCCAGCCGCACTAGCCCAGATACGCAGTATTTT. Its protein is CASRTSPDTQYF.

The genes are TRBV28 and TRBJ2-7, with a weak D call TRBD2 (5 bases). CDR1 MDHEN and CDR2 SYDVKM come from the germline V gene. The CDR3 contains 14 residues. V lost 5 bases to trimming and J lost 2 bases, with 13 bases between them. The DNA for the CDR3 is TGTGCCAGCAGTCCCGGAGCGGACCCCTACGAGCAGTACTTC. Its protein product is CASSPGADPYEQYF.

The chain carries TRBV6-1 and TRBJ1-3; D is possibly TRBD1 (5 bases). Trimming pared 8 bases from V and 0 bases from J, leaving 11 bases between. The CDR3 is made up of 14 amino acids. CDR1 MNHNS and CDR2 SASEGT come from the germline V gene. In nucleotides, the CDR3 is TGTGCCAGCTGCAGGGATCCCTCTGGAAACACCATATATTTT. This sequence encodes CASCRDPSGNTIYF.

This chain joins TRBV19 and TRBJ1-2; 8 bases match TRBD1. This CDR3 has 20 residues. The germline V gene encodes CDR1 LNHDA and CDR2 SQIVND (reference sequence). J was trimmed by 6 bases and V by 9 bases; bases with no gene match: 30. CDR3 sequence reads: CASQGQASGPYGEATHGYTF. As DNA, the CDR3 is TGTGCCAGCCAGGGACAGGCAAGTGGCCCATACGGGGAAGCCACCCATGGCTACACCTTC.

The chain combines TRBV9 with TRBJ2-7; 9 nucleotides match TRBD2. J lost 4 bases, V lost 4 bases, and 9 bases had no gene match. CDR1 SGDLS and CDR2 YYNGEE come from the germline V gene. This CDR3 comprises 15 residues. In DNA form, the CDR3 reads TGTGCCAGCAGCCTTGGACTAGCGAGGGATTACGAGCAGTACTTC. It encodes CASSLGLARDYEQYF.

This sequence joins TRBV19 and TRBJ2-1, with TRBD2 identical over 12 bases. V lost 5 bases and J lost 9; bases outside the gene matches: 11. Germline lookup yields CDR1 LNHDA and CDR2 SQIVND (reference sequence). The CDR3 extends over 16 amino acids. In nucleotides, the CDR3 is TGTGCCAGTAGTTCCCTAGCGGGAGGGTCAGGGGCTGAGCAGTTCTTC. This codes for CASSSLAGGSGAEQFF. The full variable domain, completed using reference TRBV19 and TRBJ2-1, is DGGITQSPKYLFRKEGQNVTLSCEQNLNHDAMYWYRQDPGQGLRLIYYSQIVNDFQKGDIAEGYSVSREKKESFPLTVTSAQKNPTAFYLCASSSLAGGSGAEQFFGPGTRLTVL.

This chain uses TRBV6-5 with TRBJ2-1; TRBD2 might be the D (6 bases). V was shortened by 0 bases and J by 4 bases, with 13 bases between the two germline ends. The CDR3 length is 16 residues. Looked up from germline, CDR1 is MNHEY and CDR2 is SVGAGI. The CDR3: CASSYSSGTFYNEQFF. In nucleotides, the CDR3 is TGTGCCAGCAGTTACTCTAGCGGTACATTTTACAATGAGCAGTTCTTC.

The chain couples TRBV7-9 to TRBJ2-1, with D maybe TRBD2 (5 bases). Germline assignment: CDR1 SEHNR and CDR2 FQNEAQ (reference sequence). Trimming took 1 base from V and 0 from J, leaving 16 bases between them. This CDR3 has 18 residues. The CDR3 here is CASSLEGRTYSSYNEQFF. The CDR3 DNA sequence: TGTGCCAGCAGCTTAGAGGGAAGGACTTATAGCTCCTACAATGAGCAGTTCTTC.

This chain connects TRBV7-3 to TRBJ2-2; 9 bases map to TRBD1. V shed 5 bases and J 5 bases; nucleotides not matched to a gene: 12. CDR1 is SGHTA, CDR2 FQGTGA, per germline. This CDR3 is built from 17 residues. DNA for the CDR3: TGTGCCAGCAGCCCGCTAGTGGACAGGGGAAGGACCGGGGAGCTGTTTTTT. Its protein is CASSPLVDRGRTGELFF.

In this sample, this clone turned up once. V is TRBV10-2 and J is TRBJ2-7; 11 bases agree with TRBD2. The CDR3 covers 15 residues. Germline CDR1 is WSHSY and CDR2 is SAAADI. Unmatched junction bases numbered 9, after V lost 4 bases and J lost 7 bases. The CDR3 protein is CASSGLAGTILEQYF. The CDR3 nucleotides are TGCGCCAGCAGTGGACTAGCGGGGACGATTCTAGAGCAGTACTTC.

Only one count was recorded for this clone. This chain joins TRBV11-2 and TRBJ1-5; 7 positions match TRBD1. The CDR3 has 14 amino acids. Germline-derived CDR1 and CDR2 are SGHAT and FQNNGV. V was pared by 5 bases and J by 6 bases, with 7 bases of the junction left unmatched. CDR3 sequence reads: CASSPTQGGQPQHF. The CDR3 region has the DNA TGTGCCAGCAGCCCAACCCAGGGGGGTCAGCCCCAGCATTTT.

The chain combines TRBV27 with TRBJ2-7; D possibly corresponds to TRBD1 (7 bases). Looked up from germline, CDR1 is MNHEY and CDR2 is SMNVEV (reference sequence). The CDR3 extends over 16 amino acids. The V and J ends lost 7 bases and 0 bases respectively, with 19 bases between them. The CDR3 DNA follows: TGTGCCAGCATTATCTCTTTGCGGGACAGCTCCTACGAGCAGTACTTC. Translated: CASIISLRDSSYEQYF.

V is TRBV9 and J is TRBJ1-2, with D tentatively TRBD1 (5 bases). The CDR3 spans 14 residues. Germline V gives CDR1 SGDLS, CDR2 YYNGEE. The V and J ends lost 0 bases and 3 bases respectively, with 9 bases between them. DNA for the CDR3: TGTGCCAGCAGCGTAGCCAGGGAGGACTATGGCTACACCTTC. The encoded protein is CASSVAREDYGYTF.

This rearrangement joins TRBV7-2 to TRBJ2-7; D unresolved. Per germline, CDR1 SGHTA and CDR2 FQGNSA. Trimming stripped 5 bases from V and 1 base from J, with 12 bases between. The CDR3 has 14 amino acids. In DNA, the CDR3 is TGTGCCAGCAGCCCTAGTCGGAATTCCTACGAGCAGTACTTC. The encoded protein is CASSPSRNSYEQYF.

The genes are TRBV4-2 and TRBJ1-5; weak D call: TRBD1 (6 bases). Germline CDR1 and CDR2: LGHNA and YNFKEQ. Trimming left V 1 base short and J 3 bases short, with 10 bases between. The CDR3 covers 15 residues. The CDR3 here is CASSQAGHFNQPQHF. The CDR3 nucleotides read TGTGCCAGCAGCCAAGCGGGACACTTCAATCAGCCCCAGCATTTT.

This chain uses TRBV2 with TRBJ2-3; no reliable D call. This CDR3 is built from 12 residues. Germline V gene lookup returns CDR1 SNHLY and CDR2 FYNNEI. V gave up 3 bases and J gave up 5 bases, with 6 bases separating them. CDR3 sequence reads: CASSDFRDTQYF. CDR3 DNA: TGTGCCAGCAGTGATTTCAGAGATACGCAGTATTTT.

DNA for the CDR3: TGCGCCAGCAGCGAAGGACTAAACTACGAGCAGTACTTC. Protein: CASSEGLNYEQYF. This chain links TRBV5-1 with TRBJ2-7; perhaps TRBD2 as D (6 bases). CDR1 is SGHRS and CDR2 is YFSETQ in the germline V gene. There are 13 residues in the CDR3. The germline V and J ends were trimmed by 4 bases and 3 bases, with 11 bases remaining between them.

The V gene is TRBV27, the J gene TRBJ1-2, with a tentative D call TRBD1 (6 bases). Trimming cost V 4 bases and J 4 bases, with 16 bases left between them. The CDR3 has 15 residues. Germline values: CDR1 MNHEY, CDR2 SMNVEV (reference sequence). CDR3 sequence (DNA): TGTGCCAGCAGTTCTCTGGACAGAAGAGTCTATGGCTACACCTTC. Translation gives CASSSLDRRVYGYTF.

The genes are TRBV5-8 and TRBJ1-1; no reliable D call. The CDR3 covers 15 residues. Germline V gene lookup returns CDR1 SGHTS and CDR2 YDEGEE. V was pared by 4 bases and J by 7 bases, with 20 bases between. CDR3 sequence: CASSVEKGKANEAFF. CDR3 sequence (DNA): TGTGCCAGCAGCGTGGAGAAAGGAAAAGCGAATGAAGCTTTCTTT.

The chain couples TRBV6-5 to TRBJ2-3; TRBD1 is a possible D gene (6 bases). Germline V gene lookup returns CDR1 MNHEY and CDR2 SVGAGI. The CDR3 runs to 15 residues. Trimming shortened V by 0 bases and J by 5 bases, and 12 bases separated the two germline ends. In DNA, the CDR3 is TGTGCCAGCAGTTACTCGAGGGGGTATGGAGATACGCAGTATTTT. Translating it yields CASSYSRGYGDTQYF.